Each of the 32 T cell receptor beta chains below was sequenced from the same sample in a study of T cell responses to AZD1222 COVID-19 vaccine. The data were produced by immunoSEQ multiplex PCR, yet TCRdb's version contains in-frame clones alone and is incomplete. The sample lists approximately 150,000 clones; 90% to 95% were seen once. The specimen comprised peripheral blood, sampled on day 0 of MenACWY control vaccination. Source of these receptors: an adult in good health.

V and J are TRBV21-1 and TRBJ2-1; the DNA was not used to check the table's D call, TRBD2. TRBV21-1 is marked as a pseudogene. This CDR3 has 16 amino acids. CDR3 bases: TGTGCCAGCAGCGATAAGCGGGAGGGCGGGAGCTATGAGCAGTTCTTC. This encodes CASSDKREGGSYEQFF.

The chain carries TRBV14 and TRBJ2-7; D is ambiguous. CDR1 is SGHDN and CDR2 is FVKESK in the germline V gene. The CDR3 has 15 amino acids. V lost 0 bases and J lost 8, with 17 bases in between. Here the CDR3 DNA reads TGTGCCAGCAGCCAAGATGTTGACCTGGGCCGGCAGCAGTACTTC. It yields the protein CASSQDVDLGRQQYF.

This chain joins TRBV7-9 and TRBJ2-1, with D uncertain. V lost 7 bases and J 5 bases, leaving 12 bases between the germline ends. CDR1 is SEHNR and CDR2 is FQNEAQ in the germline V gene (reference sequence). The CDR3 contains 13 residues. The DNA for the CDR3 is TGTGCCAGCACTCGGCAGGTCAACAATGAGCAGTTCTTC. Translated, it gives CASTRQVNNEQFF.

The chain employs TRBV7-2 and TRBJ1-5, with D perhaps TRBD1 (5 bases). CDR3 length equals 15 residues. Trimming took off 2 bases at V and 3 bases at J, with 11 bases between the two ends. Germline V gives CDR1 SGHTA, CDR2 FQGNSA. This CDR3 is CASSLYQGLNQPQHF. The DNA for the CDR3 is TGTGCCAGCAGCTTATACCAGGGACTCAATCAGCCCCAGCATTTT.

The chain has TRBV4-2 and TRBJ1-1; no firm D call. The V end lost 5 bases, the J end lost 4 bases, and 11 bases lay between the germline ends. The germline V gene encodes CDR1 LGHNA and CDR2 YNFKEQ. The CDR3 runs to 13 residues. CDR3 coding DNA: TGTGCCAGCAGCACCCGGGAAGGCACTGAAGCTTTCTTT. This sequence encodes CASSTREGTEAFF.

The J gene is TRBJ1-2, the V gene TRBV6-5, with a possible D match to TRBD1 (6 bases). Trimming stripped 8 bases from V and 7 bases from J, with 8 bases between. CDR3 length: 10 amino acids. CDR1 is MNHEY, CDR2 SVGAGI, per germline. The CDR3 DNA sequence: TGTGCCAGCTACAGGGCTGGCTACACCTTC. It is translated as CASYRAGYTF.

CDR3 residues: CASSGDIRQAFF. CDR3 DNA: TGTGCCAGCAGTGGGGACATTAGGCAAGCTTTCTTT. The chain employs TRBV28 and TRBJ1-1, with D possibly matching TRBD1 (6 bases). V was cut by 5 bases and J by 9 bases, with 13 bases left in between. Germline CDR1 reads MDHEN; CDR2 reads SYDVKM. There are 12 residues in the CDR3.

This clone was seen only a few times. This sequence joins TRBV6-4 and TRBJ2-1; the D gene is possibly TRBD1 (6 bases). CDR3 length: 14 amino acids. The germline V gene has CDR1 MRHNA and CDR2 SNTAGT. V lost 5 bases and J lost 3, with 11 bases in between. The CDR3 DNA is TGTGCCAGCAGTCGGGACACCTTCTACAATGAGCAGTTCTTC. Its translation is CASSRDTFYNEQFF.

The chain has TRBV11-2 and TRBJ1-2; no firm D call. Trimming took 1 base from V and 0 from J, leaving 6 bases between them. Germline V CDR1 and CDR2: SGHAT, FQNNGV. The CDR3 runs 14 residues. The CDR3 nucleotides are TGTGCCAGCAGCTTAGGACTTTCTAACTATGGCTACACCTTC. This translates into CASSLGLSNYGYTF. Combining the CDR3 with reference TRBV11-2 and TRBJ1-2 gives the whole variable domain EAGVAQSPRYKIIEKRQSVAFWCNPISGHATLYWYQQILGQGPKLLIQFQNNGVVDDSQLPKDRFSAERLKGVDSTLKIQPAKLEDSAVYLCASSLGLSNYGYTFGSGTRLTVV.

This chain uses TRBV5-4 with TRBJ1-6, with D possibly matching TRBD1 (5 bases). Germline V gene data show CDR1 as SGHNT and CDR2 as YYREEE (reference sequence). The V gene lost 3 bases and the J gene lost 2 bases, with 12 bases spanning the gap. CDR3 length: 16 residues. CDR3 coding DNA: TGTGCCAGCAGCTCAGCGGGGGGAACCTATAATTCACCCCTCCACTTT. It encodes CASSSAGGTYNSPLHF.

The rearrangement joins TRBV6-6 to TRBJ1-5; perhaps TRBD1 as D (5 bases). The CDR3 contains 14 residues. The V end lost 2 bases, the J end lost 4 bases, and 9 bases lay between the germline ends. CDR1 is MNHNY and CDR2 is SVGAGI in the germline V gene (reference sequence). The CDR3 is CASSYVGGNQPQHF. The DNA of the CDR3 is TGTGCCAGCAGTTACGTGGGGGGGAATCAGCCCCAGCATTTT.

The CDR3 spells CATSDQTGHGYTF. The CDR3 DNA reads as TGTGCCACCAGTGATCAGACAGGGCATGGCTACACCTTC. The chain couples TRBV24-1 to TRBJ1-2, with 7 nucleotides matching TRBD1. In germline, CDR1 is KGHDR, CDR2 SFDVKD. J lost 6 bases, V lost 3 bases, and 3 bases had no gene match. This CDR3 is 13 amino acids long.

This chain uses TRBV28 with TRBJ2-3, with 7 bases aligning to TRBD2. V lost 10 bases to trimming and J lost 4 bases; unmatched junction nucleotides: 11. Looked up from germline, CDR1 is MDHEN and CDR2 is SYDVKM. This CDR3 region has 14 residues. The CDR3 sequence: CATPGRETPDTQYF. The CDR3 nucleotides read TGTGCCACCCCGGGGCGGGAGACCCCAGATACGCAGTATTTT.

The V gene is TRBV7-2, the J gene TRBJ1-5, with 7 bases fitting TRBD1. J lost 3 bases, V lost 0 bases, and 11 bases had no gene match. There are 18 residues in the CDR3. Germline V gives CDR1 SGHTA, CDR2 FQGNSA. The CDR3 reads CASSLALQGTAYNQPQHF. The DNA of the CDR3 is TGTGCCAGCAGCTTAGCTCTTCAGGGGACAGCCTACAATCAGCCCCAGCATTTT.

This clone was found once. The CDR3 is CASSLRTSGYNEQFF. In nucleotides, the CDR3 is TGCGCCAGCAGCCTCCGGACTAGCGGCTACAATGAGCAGTTCTTC. This sequence joins TRBV5-1 and TRBJ2-1; TRBD2 aligns across 10 bases. Trimming removed 4 bases from V and 3 bases from J; junction bases left unmatched: 4. CDR1 is SGHRS, CDR2 YFSETQ, per germline. The CDR3 runs 15 residues.

This chain uses TRBV6-1 with TRBJ2-7; no clear D gene. CDR3 length equals 18 residues. The V end was cut by 1 base, the J end by 3 bases, with 22 bases between. From germline, CDR1 is MNHNS and CDR2 SASEGT. The DNA of the CDR3 is TGTGCCAGCAGTGAAGGGGCGGCAGTAGGAATAGCCGGCTACGAGCAGTACTTC. This translates into CASSEGAAVGIAGYEQYF.

This sequence joins TRBV24-1 and TRBJ2-6; 8 nucleotides line up with TRBD1. Germline V gene sequence: CDR1 KGHDR, CDR2 SFDVKD. V lost 5 bases and J lost 1; bases outside the gene matches: 6. This CDR3 has 17 amino acids. The CDR3 spells CATSGGTGTSGANVLTF. As DNA, the CDR3 is TGTGCCACCAGTGGGGGGACAGGTACATCTGGGGCCAACGTCCTGACTTTC.

CDR3 nucleotide sequence: TGTGCCAGCAGCCAAATTCCCTTGGCCGGGACTACCCCAAACGAGCAGTACTTC. Protein sequence: CASSQIPLAGTTPNEQYF. The chain joins TRBV3-1 (or the pseudogene TRBV3-2) to TRBJ2-7; 7 nucleotides line up with TRBD2. Germline V gene data show CDR1 as LGHDT and CDR2 as YNNKEL (reference sequence). Unmatched junction bases numbered 18, after V lost 2 bases and J lost 5 bases. The CDR3 length is 18 residues.

By proportion, this clone is medium-sized (0.01 to 0.1%). This rearrangement joins TRBV6-2 or TRBV6-3 to TRBJ2-7; no clear D. The CDR3 is 11 residues long. Germline CDR1 reads MNHEY; CDR2 reads SVGEGT. The ends were cut back, 5 bases at V and 1 base at J, with 3 bases in the middle. The CDR3 loop reads CASSPSYEQYF. CDR3 coding DNA: TGTGCCAGCAGTCCGTCCTACGAGCAGTACTTC.

The chain couples TRBV19 to TRBJ2-2, with D possibly being TRBD2 (5 bases). Germline assignment: CDR1 LNHDA and CDR2 SQIVND (reference sequence). Deletions cut 3 bases from V and 7 bases from J, with 15 bases between. The CDR3 has 15 residues. The CDR3 sequence is CASSIEGLPSGELFF. The CDR3 DNA sequence: TGTGCCAGTAGTATTGAGGGCCTCCCTAGCGGGGAGCTGTTTTTT.

The chain combines TRBV2 with TRBJ1-4; D not resolved. Germline V gene data show CDR1 as SNHLY and CDR2 as FYNNEI. This CDR3 contains 13 residues. V lost 3 bases and J lost 7, with 9 bases in between. The DNA of the CDR3 is TGTGCCAGCAGTGACGGGAAGGGTGAAAAACTGTTTTTT. Translating it yields CASSDGKGEKLFF. The full variable domain, its missing parts supplied by reference TRBV2 and TRBJ1-4, is EPEVTQTPSHQVTQMGQEVILRCVPISNHLYFYWYRQILGQKVEFLVSFYNNEISEKSEIFDDQFSVERPDGSNFTLKIRSTKLEDSAMYFCASSDGKGEKLFFGSGTQLSVL.

The chain joins TRBV6-1 to TRBJ1-6; D is perhaps TRBD1 (5 bases). The V and J ends lost 4 bases and 11 bases respectively, with 21 bases between them. This CDR3 has 16 residues. Germline V gene sequence: CDR1 MNHNS, CDR2 SASEGT. The CDR3 nucleotides are TGTGCCAGCAGTGTCCGGGACCTTCCCTGGGGAACACCCCTCCACTTT. This gives the protein CASSVRDLPWGTPLHF.

J is TRBJ1-1 and V is TRBV7-2, with TRBD1 as a possible D gene (5 bases). Trimming cost V 0 bases and J 2 bases, with 7 bases left between them. This CDR3 has 14 amino acids. From germline, CDR1 is SGHTA and CDR2 FQGNSA. The CDR3 nucleotides read TGTGCCAGCAGCTTAGCAGACAGTAACACTGAAGCTTTCTTT. The encoded protein is CASSLADSNTEAFF.

This chain links TRBV7-9 with TRBJ2-7; tentatively, D is TRBD1 or TRBD2 (5 bases each). The CDR3 contains 14 residues. V was pared by 5 bases and J by 1 base, with 12 bases between. Germline loops: CDR1 SEHNR, CDR2 FQNEAQ (reference sequence). CDR3: CASSPFGTSYEQYF. The CDR3 coding sequence is TGTGCCAGCAGCCCCTTTGGGACGTCCTACGAGCAGTACTTC.

The V and J genes are TRBV7-8 and TRBJ2-1; 13 bases are shared with TRBD2. In germline, CDR1 is SGHVS, CDR2 FQNEAQ. CDR3 length: 17 amino acids. Losses at the gene ends were 1 base for V and 2 bases for J; bases not matched to a gene: 2. In DNA form, the CDR3 reads TGTGCCAGCAGCTTAGATACTAGCGGGGGGGCCTACAATGAGCAGTTCTTC. This encodes CASSLDTSGGAYNEQFF.

The CDR3 here is CASSQDRGFTDTQYF. In DNA form, the CDR3 reads TGTGCCAGCAGCCAAGACAGGGGGTTTACAGATACGCAGTATTTT. The gene calls are TRBV5-4 and TRBJ2-3; 9 nucleotides line up with TRBD1. Germline V gene sequence: CDR1 SGHNT, CDR2 YYREEE (reference sequence). Trimming removed 4 bases from V and 3 bases from J; junction bases left unmatched: 6. The CDR3 runs 15 residues.

V is TRBV19 and J is TRBJ2-7; D is uncertain. Trimming stripped 3 bases from V and 0 bases from J, with 15 bases between. Germline values: CDR1 LNHDA, CDR2 SQIVND (reference sequence). The CDR3 contains 16 residues. The CDR3 DNA is TGTGCCAGTAGTATTCAGCCGGCAGGCGGCTCCTACGAGCAGTACTTC. Translating gives CASSIQPAGGSYEQYF. The entire variable domain, with the rest obtained from reference TRBV19 and TRBJ2-7, is as follows: DGGITQSPKYLFRKEGQNVTLSCEQNLNHDAMYWYRQDPGQGLRLIYYSQIVNDFQKGDIAEGYSVSREKKESFPLTVTSAQKNPTAFYLCASSIQPAGGSYEQYFGPGTRLTVT.

CDR3 sequence: CASSGGPNLDTQYF. Here the CDR3 DNA reads TGTGCCAGTAGTGGGGGACCTAATTTGGATACGCAGTATTTT. The chain uses TRBV19 and TRBJ2-3; D tentatively reads TRBD1 or TRBD2 (5 bases each). V lost 5 bases to trimming and J lost 6 bases, with 15 bases between them. CDR3 length: 14 amino acids. Germline loops: CDR1 LNHDA, CDR2 SQIVND (reference sequence).

This clone was observed a handful of times. The V and J genes are TRBV2 and TRBJ1-2, with 7 bases identical to TRBD1. The CDR3 extends over 15 amino acids. Per the germline V gene, CDR1 is SNHLY and CDR2 is FYNNEI. Trimming took 2 bases from V and 1 from J; bases not matched to a gene: 4. The CDR3 DNA reads as TGTGCCAGCAGTGAACGTCAGGGGGGTAACTATGGCTACACCTTC. This sequence encodes CASSERQGGNYGYTF.

The chain is built from TRBV29-1 and TRBJ2-7, with 9 bases that match TRBD1. The CDR3 covers 15 residues. Germline V lookup: CDR1 SQVTM, CDR2 ANQGSEA. Losses at the gene ends were 3 bases for V and 6 bases for J; bases not matched to a gene: 12. CDR3 residues: CSVELPGQGLSEQYF. CDR3 bases: TGCAGCGTTGAGCTTCCGGGACAGGGCCTTAGCGAGCAGTACTTC.

The V call is TRBV11-2, the J call TRBJ2-7, with D perhaps TRBD1 (5 bases). Trimming pared 0 bases from V and 8 bases from J, leaving 26 bases between. The CDR3 length is 18 residues. Germline V CDR1 and CDR2: SGHAT, FQNNGV. CDR3: CASSLERLGSQGRGKQYF. CDR3 coding DNA: TGTGCCAGCAGCTTAGAACGCTTAGGCAGTCAGGGTCGTGGTAAGCAGTACTTC.

The DNA of the CDR3 is TGTGCCAGCAAGGTCGGTCCCTATGGCTACACCTTC. Translating gives CASKVGPYGYTF. J is TRBJ1-2 and V is TRBV5-6; no firm D call. This CDR3 spans 12 amino acids. CDR1 SGHDT and CDR2 YYEEEE come from the germline V gene. Trimming pared 6 bases from V and 4 bases from J, leaving 10 bases between.